A single sample gave rise to the 8 T cell receptor beta chains below, sequenced in a study of neurological immune-mediated disorders. TCRdb re-called the 5' RACE reads with MiXCR, one entry per CDR3 protein. The sample includes about 50,000 distinct CDR3 sequences, under 13% of them seen just once. Sequencing was carried out using PBMCs. These receptors all stem from a man between 65 and 85 years old with HTLV-1-associated myelopathy (HAM/TSP).

At least ten counts were recorded for this clonotype. The chain carries TRBV27 and TRBJ1-5, with D possibly TRBD1 on 6 matching bases. V was clipped by 2 bases and J by 5 bases, with 13 bases between them. There are 15 residues in the CDR3. Germline CDR1 reads MNHEY; CDR2 reads SMNVEV (reference sequence). The CDR3 sequence: CASSLENRDHQPQHF. CDR3 bases: TGTGCCAGCAGTTTAGAAAACAGGGACCATCAGCCCCAGCATTTT.

Judged by abundance, this clonotype is medium-sized. This chain uses TRBV9 with TRBJ2-7; D not certain. The CDR3 has 11 amino acids. From germline, CDR1 is SGDLS and CDR2 YYNGEE. Trimming took 8 bases from V and 3 from J, leaving 9 bases between them. The CDR3 sequence is CARRPNYEQYF. DNA of the CDR3: TGTGCCAGGAGGCCGAACTACGAGCAGTACTTC.

This clonotype qualifies as medium-sized. CDR3 in DNA: TGCGCCAGCAGCTTGGGTCGAGGGAAGACCCAGTACTTC. Residues: CASSLGRGKTQYF. The chain uses TRBV5-1 and TRBJ2-5, with a weak D call TRBD2 (5 bases). The germline V gene has CDR1 SGHRS and CDR2 YFSETQ. V was clipped by 0 bases and J by 6 bases, with 9 bases between them. The CDR3 has 13 residues.

Note on this clonotype: Since a much larger clone is just one base distant, this may be a read error. V and J are TRBV7-3 and TRBJ2-7; 9 positions match TRBD1. CDR3 length: 16 residues. Germline CDR1 is SGHTA and CDR2 is FQGTGA. The CDR3 is CARSLTGTGSSYEQYF. CDR3 nucleotides: TGTGCCAGAAGCTTAACGGGGACAGGGAGTTCCTACGAGCAGTACTTC.

This clonotype was counted many times. The rearrangement links TRBV6-5 to TRBJ2-7; 10 bases map to TRBD1. This CDR3 has 16 amino acids. The V gene's germline CDR1 is MNHEY and CDR2 SVGAGI. The junction had 15 bases not matched to a gene; V was cut back by 10 bases and J by 3 bases. The CDR3 DNA follows: TGTGCCACCCTCCGAAACCGGGACAGGGGAGTCTACGAGCAGTACTTC. It specifies CATLRNRDRGVYEQYF.

This clonotype appeared many times. The CDR3 region is CASSLRGGNEQYF. The CDR3 DNA follows: TGTGCCAGCAGTTTACGAGGAGGGAACGAGCAGTACTTC. The V call is TRBV27, the J call TRBJ2-7; weak D call: TRBD2 (6 bases). The CDR3 contains 13 residues. Trimming removed 2 bases at V and 5 bases at J, with 10 bases between. Germline-derived CDR1 and CDR2 are MNHEY and SMNVEV (reference sequence).

The table lists this clonotype with many counts. The CDR3 region is CASSPSSGVQETQYF. The CDR3 bases are TGTGCCAGCAGTCCATCCTCGGGAGTCCAAGAGACCCAGTACTTC. The gene calls are TRBV7-2 and TRBJ2-5; D perhaps matches TRBD2 (6 bases). Trimming stripped 6 bases from V and 1 base from J, with 15 bases between. The CDR3 runs to 15 residues. Germline values: CDR1 SGHTA, CDR2 FQGNSA.

The V and J genes are TRBV11-2 and TRBJ2-7, with 7 bases lining up with TRBD2. The CDR3 totals 14 residues. Germline-derived CDR1 and CDR2 are SGHAT and FQNNGV. V shed 9 bases, J shed 4 bases, and the junction held 12 bases outside the gene matches. This CDR3 reads CARAVAGSGYEQYF. CDR3 bases: TGTGCCAGGGCCGTAGCGGGTTCTGGATACGAGCAGTACTTC. Based on the CDR3 plus reference TRBV11-2 and TRBJ2-7, the full variable domain is EAGVAQSPRYKIIEKRQSVAFWCNPISGHATLYWYQQILGQGPKLLIQFQNNGVVDDSQLPKDRFSAERLKGVDSTLKIQPAKLEDSAVYLCARAVAGSGYEQYFGPGTRLTVT.